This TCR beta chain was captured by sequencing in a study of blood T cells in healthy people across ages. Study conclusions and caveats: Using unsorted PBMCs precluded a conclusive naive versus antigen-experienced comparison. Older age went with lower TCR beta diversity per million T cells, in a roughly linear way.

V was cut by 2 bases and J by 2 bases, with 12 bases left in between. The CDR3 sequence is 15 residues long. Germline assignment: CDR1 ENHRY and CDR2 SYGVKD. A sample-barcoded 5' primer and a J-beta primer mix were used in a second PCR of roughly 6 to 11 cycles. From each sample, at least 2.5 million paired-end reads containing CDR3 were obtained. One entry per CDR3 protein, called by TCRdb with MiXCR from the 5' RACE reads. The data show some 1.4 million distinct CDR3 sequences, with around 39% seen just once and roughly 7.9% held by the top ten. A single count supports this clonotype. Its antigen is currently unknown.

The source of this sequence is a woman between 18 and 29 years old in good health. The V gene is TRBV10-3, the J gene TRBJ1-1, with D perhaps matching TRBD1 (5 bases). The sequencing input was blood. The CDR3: CAISEDFGTNTEAFF. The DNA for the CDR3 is TGTGCCATCAGTGAGGACTTCGGGACTAACACTGAAGCTTTCTTT.